These 21 T cell receptor beta chains were sequenced from one sample in a study of cytomegalovirus exposure and HLA in healthy donors. The PCR used 60 Vbeta and 13 Jbeta primers. Generated by immunoSEQ multiplex PCR, the TCRdb table keeps only in-frame clones and is missing some. This sample yields roughly 190,000 clones, of which over 60% are seen a single time; 2% to 2.5% belongs to the top ten. Sequenced material: PBMCs. These receptors all come from a woman aged 50 to 60 in good health and CMV-seronegative.

This rearrangement joins TRBV6-6 to TRBJ1-1, with TRBD1 matching over 10 bases. The CDR3 length is 14 residues. Per the germline V gene, CDR1 is MNHNY and CDR2 is SVGAGI (reference sequence). With 4 bases clipped from V and 6 bases from J, the junction kept 5 bases outside the gene matches. The DNA for the CDR3 is TGTGCCAGCAGTTGGACAGGGGGTCGGGCTGAAGCTTTCTTT. It is translated as CASSWTGGRAEAFF.

This clone occurred a few times. The chain joins TRBV5-1 to TRBJ1-5; TRBD1 matches at 11 bases. The CDR3 covers 19 residues. Germline assignment: CDR1 SGHRS and CDR2 YFSETQ. V was clipped by 4 bases and J by 3 bases; unmatched bases: 15. The CDR3 spells CASSPFPAGTGGDNQPQHF. Written as DNA, the CDR3 is TGCGCCAGCAGCCCGTTCCCCGCCGGGACAGGGGGGGACAATCAGCCCCAGCATTTT.

This sequence joins TRBV28 and TRBJ2-2, with 11 bases matching TRBD2. Germline V gene lookup returns CDR1 MDHEN and CDR2 SYDVKM. V lost 8 bases, J lost 3 bases, and 5 bases stayed unmatched. CDR3 length: 15 residues. Here the CDR3 DNA reads TGTGCCAGCGCCGTACTAGCGGGGGACACCGGGGAGCTGTTTTTT. It codes for CASAVLAGDTGELFF. The whole variable domain, filled in from reference TRBV28 and TRBJ2-2, reads DVKVTQSSRYLVKRTGEKVFLECVQDMDHENMFWYRQDPGLGLRLIYFSYDVKMKEKGDIPEGYSVSREKKERFSLILESASTNQTSMYLCASAVLAGDTGELFFGEGSRLTVL.

The chain employs TRBV7-8 and TRBJ2-1, with TRBD1 matching over 10 bases. This CDR3 has 15 amino acids. The germline CDR1 and CDR2 sequences are SGHVS and FQNEAQ. The ends lost 5 bases at V and 3 bases at J; junction bases unmatched: 4. CDR3 coding DNA: TGTGCCAGCAGCCCAGGACAGGGGGTCTACAATGAGCAGTTCTTC. Amino acids: CASSPGQGVYNEQFF.

This clone was observed once. DNA of the CDR3: TGCGCCAGCAGCCAAGAGGTGACATATAGCAATCAGCCCCAGCATTTT. As protein: CASSQEVTYSNQPQHF. The genes are TRBV4-1 and TRBJ1-5; unclear D gene. The length of the CDR3 is 16 residues. Germline V gene sequence: CDR1 MGHRA, CDR2 YSYEKL. V lost 0 bases and J 0 bases, leaving 9 bases between the germline ends.

The J gene is TRBJ2-5, the V gene TRBV9; a possible D gene is TRBD1 (6 bases). The end of the DNA fits TRBJ2-7 better, so the J call may be wrong. CDR3 size: 15 residues. Germline CDR1 reads SGDLS; CDR2 reads YYNGEE. The CDR3 coding sequence is TGTGCCAGCAGCGTAGGGTCAGGGGCATCCTACGAGCAGTACTTC. Translated, it gives CASSVGSGASYEQYF.

The gene calls are TRBV28 and TRBJ2-3, with D unresolved. The V and J ends lost 8 bases and 5 bases respectively, with 17 bases between them. The germline gives CDR1 MDHEN, CDR2 SYDVKM. The CDR3 has 14 amino acids. DNA for the CDR3: TGTGCCAGCCGGAACTGGGCTAAATTAGATACGCAGTATTTT. Its translation: CASRNWAKLDTQYF.

About this clone itself: Other DNA sequences in this sample translate to the same CDR3. The chain links TRBV11-2 to TRBJ1-1, with 7 bases identical to TRBD1. CDR3 size: 14 residues. Germline loops: CDR1 SGHAT, CDR2 FQNNGV. Losses at the gene ends were 5 bases for V and 1 base for J; bases not matched to a gene: 4. The CDR3 DNA reads TGTGCCAGCAGCCCCGGGACAGCGAACACTGAAGCTTTCTTT. Translating gives CASSPGTANTEAFF. Full variable domain (remainder filled in from reference TRBV11-2 and TRBJ1-1): EAGVAQSPRYKIIEKRQSVAFWCNPISGHATLYWYQQILGQGPKLLIQFQNNGVVDDSQLPKDRFSAERLKGVDSTLKIQPAKLEDSAVYLCASSPGTANTEAFFGQGTRLTVV.

The J gene is TRBJ1-4, the V gene TRBV5-1; TRBD1 aligns across 9 bases. Germline trimming cut 3 bases from V and 8 bases from J; bases unmatched to any gene: 5. The CDR3 spans 14 residues. CDR1 is SGHRS, CDR2 YFSETQ, per germline. CDR3 region: CASSSGQGGEKLFF. CDR3 nucleotide sequence: TGCGCCAGCAGCTCGGGACAGGGTGGGGAAAAACTGTTTTTT.

This sequence joins TRBV13 and TRBJ2-2, with TRBD1 matching over 10 bases. The CDR3 contains 17 residues. V lost 5 bases to trimming and J lost 3 bases; unmatched junction nucleotides: 9. Germline CDR1 PRHDT, CDR2 FYEKMQ (reference sequence). The CDR3 DNA sequence: TGTGCCAGCAGCCAACCGACAGGGGGCTTTGACACCGGGGAGCTGTTTTTT. It translates to CASSQPTGGFDTGELFF. The entire variable domain, with the rest obtained from reference TRBV13 and TRBJ2-2, is as follows: AAGVIQSPRHLIKEKRETATLKCYPIPRHDTVYWYQQGPGQDPQFLISFYEKMQSDKGSIPDRFSAQQFSDYHSELNMSSLELGDSALYFCASSQPTGGFDTGELFFGEGSRLTVL.

In nucleotides, the CDR3 is TGTGCCAGCAGCTCAGGGGGTGAGGAGACCCAGTACTTC. Translation: CASSSGGEETQYF. The V and J genes are TRBV11-3 and TRBJ2-5; TRBD1 matches at 7 bases. The germline gives CDR1 SGHNT, CDR2 YENEEA. The CDR3 has 13 amino acids. With 4 bases clipped from V and 5 bases from J, the junction kept 4 bases outside the gene matches.

The CDR3 nucleotides read TGTGCCAGCAGCCTTGGGACTAGCGGGACTTACAATGAGCAGTTCTTC. Its protein is CASSLGTSGTYNEQFF. The rearrangement links TRBV11-3 to TRBJ2-1, with TRBD2 matching over 13 bases. The CDR3 loop spans 16 amino acids. Trimming at V came to 5 bases and at J to 4 bases, leaving 5 bases not matched to a gene. In germline, CDR1 is SGHNT, CDR2 YENEEA.

This clone has just a few counts. CDR3 nucleotide sequence: TGTGCCAGCACCTCCCCGGGGTCTTCCTACGAGCAGTACTTC. Protein sequence: CASTSPGSSYEQYF. The rearrangement uses TRBV6-5 and TRBJ2-7, with D perhaps TRBD2 (5 bases). From germline, CDR1 is MNHEY and CDR2 SVGAGI. CDR3 length: 14 residues. Trimming removed 7 bases from V and 1 base from J, with 14 bases in between.

This chain links TRBV27 with TRBJ1-1; D unclear. Trimming shortened V by 4 bases and J by 5 bases, and 14 bases separated the two germline ends. The CDR3 is 14 residues long. CDR1 is MNHEY and CDR2 is SMNVEV in the germline V gene (reference sequence). The CDR3 region has the DNA TGTGCCAGCAGTTACCGGGTGGGTGGGACTGAAGCTTTCTTT. This encodes CASSYRVGGTEAFF.

This clone occurred a few times. The rearrangement links TRBV28 to TRBJ2-5; TRBD1 matches 9 bases. Trimming at V came to 2 bases and at J to 4 bases, leaving 8 bases not matched to a gene. This CDR3 contains 16 residues. The germline V gene encodes CDR1 MDHEN and CDR2 SYDVKM. CDR3 sequence (DNA): TGTGCCAGCAGTTTACCGCCGGGACAGGGACGAGAGACCCAGTACTTC. Its protein product is CASSLPPGQGRETQYF. Combining the CDR3 with reference TRBV28 and TRBJ2-5 gives the whole variable domain DVKVTQSSRYLVKRTGEKVFLECVQDMDHENMFWYRQDPGLGLRLIYFSYDVKMKEKGDIPEGYSVSREKKERFSLILESASTNQTSMYLCASSLPPGQGRETQYFGPGTRLLVL.

This chain's CDR3 is CASSPMLGQGVKQYF. For the CDR3, the DNA is TGTGCCAGCAGCCCTATGCTGGGACAGGGTGTTAAGCAGTACTTC. The chain recombines TRBV28 with TRBJ2-7; 9 bases line up with TRBD1. Germline V gene lookup returns CDR1 MDHEN and CDR2 SYDVKM. This CDR3 has 15 amino acids. After removal of 6 bases from V and 8 bases from J, the junction contained 14 bases not matched to a gene.

The chain employs TRBV10-3 and TRBJ2-7; 10 bases are shared with TRBD1. This CDR3 is built from 14 residues. CDR1 and CDR2 (germline): ENHRY, SYGVKD. Trimming cost V 3 bases and J 6 bases; bases outside gene matches: 5. The CDR3, as DNA: TGTGCCATCAGTGAAGGGGACAGGGGATCCGAGCAGTACTTC. As protein: CAISEGDRGSEQYF.

This clone turned up a few times. The chain uses TRBV6-6 and TRBJ2-2; D may match TRBD1 or TRBD2 (5 bases each). This CDR3 comprises 14 residues. The V gene lost 4 bases and the J gene lost 4 bases, with 10 bases spanning the gap. The V gene's germline CDR1 is MNHNY and CDR2 SVGAGI (reference sequence). The CDR3 reads CASSFSGSTGELFF. DNA of the CDR3: TGTGCCAGCAGTTTCTCAGGGAGCACCGGGGAGCTGTTTTTT.

This clone was observed a few times. This chain joins TRBV6-4 and TRBJ2-3, with D maybe TRBD1 (5 bases). The ends were cut back, 4 bases at V and 3 bases at J, with 11 bases in the middle. CDR3 length: 14 amino acids. Germline V gene sequence: CDR1 MRHNA, CDR2 SNTAGT. CDR3 DNA: TGTGCCAGCAGTGTTAGCAGGGCGACAGATACGCAGTATTTT. As protein: CASSVSRATDTQYF.

The chain carries TRBV5-4 and TRBJ2-7, with 7 bases aligning to TRBD2. J lost 2 bases, V lost 4 bases, and 9 bases had no gene match. CDR1 SGHNT and CDR2 YYREEE come from the germline V gene (reference sequence). The CDR3 is 15 amino acids. The CDR3 spells CASSLGLVGAYEQYF. The CDR3 nucleotides read TGTGCCAGCAGCCTTGGACTAGTTGGAGCCTACGAGCAGTACTTC.

This clone was counted only a few times. The chain has TRBV25-1 and TRBJ1-4; D is unclear. The CDR3 is 14 residues long. The germline CDR1 and CDR2 sequences are MGHDK and SYGVNS. V shed 9 bases and J shed 0 bases, with 11 bases lying between them. In DNA, the CDR3 is TGTGCCAGTAGGCCGGGATCAACTAATGAAAAACTGTTTTTT. It codes for CASRPGSTNEKLFF.